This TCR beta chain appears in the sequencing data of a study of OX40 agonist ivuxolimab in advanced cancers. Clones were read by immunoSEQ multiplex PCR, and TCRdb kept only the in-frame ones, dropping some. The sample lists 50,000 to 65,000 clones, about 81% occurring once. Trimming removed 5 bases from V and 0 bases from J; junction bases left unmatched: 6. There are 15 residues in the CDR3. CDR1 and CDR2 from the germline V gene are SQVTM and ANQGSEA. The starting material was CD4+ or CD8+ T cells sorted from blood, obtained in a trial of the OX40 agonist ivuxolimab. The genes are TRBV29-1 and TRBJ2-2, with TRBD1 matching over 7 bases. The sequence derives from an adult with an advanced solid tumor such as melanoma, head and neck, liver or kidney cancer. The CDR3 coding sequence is TGCAGCGTTCCGTTTACAGGGGCGAACACCGGGGAGCTGTTTTTT. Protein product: CSVPFTGANTGELFF.